The entry that follows covers one TCR beta chain sequence. This entry comes from a study of identifying expanded T cells in peripheral blood. Sequenced by immunoSEQ multiplex PCR; TCRdb stores in-frame clones only, minus some. Here the sample spans some 93,000 clones, almost 90% being singletons. V lost 2 bases and J lost 3, with 11 bases in between. Germline lookup yields CDR1 MNHEY and CDR2 SMNVEV (reference sequence). CDR3 length: 14 amino acids. This TCR came from a person between 18 and 70 years old in good health. J is TRBJ2-7 and V is TRBV27, with D perhaps matching TRBD1 (5 bases). What was sequenced was blood. The CDR3 loop reads CASSLSGRDYEQYF. In DNA, the CDR3 is TGTGCCAGCAGTTTAAGTGGCAGGGACTACGAGCAGTACTTC.